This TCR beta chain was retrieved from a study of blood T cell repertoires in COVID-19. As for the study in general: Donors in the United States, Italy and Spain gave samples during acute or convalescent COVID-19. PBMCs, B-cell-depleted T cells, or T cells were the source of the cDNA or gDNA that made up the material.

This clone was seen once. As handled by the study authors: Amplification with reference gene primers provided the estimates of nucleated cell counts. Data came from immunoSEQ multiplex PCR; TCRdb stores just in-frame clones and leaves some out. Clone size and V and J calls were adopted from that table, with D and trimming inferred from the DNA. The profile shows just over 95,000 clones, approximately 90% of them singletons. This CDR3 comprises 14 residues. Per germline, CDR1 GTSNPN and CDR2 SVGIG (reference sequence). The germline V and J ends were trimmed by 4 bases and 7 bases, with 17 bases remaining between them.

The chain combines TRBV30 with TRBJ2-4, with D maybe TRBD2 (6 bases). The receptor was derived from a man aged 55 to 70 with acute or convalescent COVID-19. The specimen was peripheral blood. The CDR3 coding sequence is TGTGCCTGGACTTCCCACGGGGCGGGGAACATTCAGTACTTC. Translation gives CAWTSHGAGNIQYF.